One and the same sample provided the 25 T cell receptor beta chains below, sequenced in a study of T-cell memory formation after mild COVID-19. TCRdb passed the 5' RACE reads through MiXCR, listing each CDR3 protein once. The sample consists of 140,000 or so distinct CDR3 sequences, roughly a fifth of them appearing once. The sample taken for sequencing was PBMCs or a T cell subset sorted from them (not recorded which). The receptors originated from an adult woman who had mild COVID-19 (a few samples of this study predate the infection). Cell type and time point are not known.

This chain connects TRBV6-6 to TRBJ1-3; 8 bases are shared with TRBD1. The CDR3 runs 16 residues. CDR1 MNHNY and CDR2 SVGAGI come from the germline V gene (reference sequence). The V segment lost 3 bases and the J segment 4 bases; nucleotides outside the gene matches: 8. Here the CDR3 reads CASSYPQGAGGNTIYF. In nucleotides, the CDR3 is TGTGCCAGCAGTTATCCCCAGGGGGCCGGGGGAAACACCATATATTTT.

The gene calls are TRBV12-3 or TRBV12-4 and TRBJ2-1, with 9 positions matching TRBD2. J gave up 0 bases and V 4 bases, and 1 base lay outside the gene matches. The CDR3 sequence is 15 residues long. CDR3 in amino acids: CASSSSGNSYNEQFF. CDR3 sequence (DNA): TGTGCCAGCAGTTCTAGCGGGAACTCCTACAATGAGCAGTTCTTC.

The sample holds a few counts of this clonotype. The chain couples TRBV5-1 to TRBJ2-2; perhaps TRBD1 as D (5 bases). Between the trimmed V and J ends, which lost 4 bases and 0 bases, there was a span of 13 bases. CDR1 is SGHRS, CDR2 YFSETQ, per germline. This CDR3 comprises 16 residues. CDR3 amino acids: CASSIRGSANTGELFF. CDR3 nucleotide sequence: TGCGCCAGCAGCATTAGGGGCAGCGCGAACACCGGGGAGCTGTTTTTT.

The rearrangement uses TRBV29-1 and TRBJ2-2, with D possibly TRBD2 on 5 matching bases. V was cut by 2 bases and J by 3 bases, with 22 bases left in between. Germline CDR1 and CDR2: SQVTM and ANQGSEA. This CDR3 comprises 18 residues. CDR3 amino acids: CSVEFPARVRPYTGELFF. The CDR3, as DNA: TGCAGCGTTGAATTTCCAGCGCGGGTCCGACCATACACCGGGGAGCTGTTTTTT.

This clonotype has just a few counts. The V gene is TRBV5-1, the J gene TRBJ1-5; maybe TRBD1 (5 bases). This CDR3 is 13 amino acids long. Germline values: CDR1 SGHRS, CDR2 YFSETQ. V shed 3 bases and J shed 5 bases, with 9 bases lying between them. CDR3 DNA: TGCGCCAGCAGCTGGGACTCCGATCAGCCCCAGCATTTT. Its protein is CASSWDSDQPQHF.

CDR3 amino acids: CSATGTVRKGYTF. The CDR3 nucleotides read TGCAGTGCCACTGGGACCGTGCGGAAAGGCTACACCTTC. The chain is built from TRBV20-1 and TRBJ1-2; TRBD1 is a possible D gene (5 bases). This CDR3 comprises 13 residues. V lost 6 bases, J lost 8 bases, and 19 bases lay in between. CDR1 and CDR2 (germline): DFQATT, SNEGSKA (reference sequence).

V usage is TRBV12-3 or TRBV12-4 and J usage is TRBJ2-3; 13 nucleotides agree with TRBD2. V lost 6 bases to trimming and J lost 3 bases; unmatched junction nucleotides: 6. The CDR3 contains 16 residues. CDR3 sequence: CASRRGLAGATDTQYF. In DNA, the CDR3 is TGTGCCAGCAGACGAGGACTAGCGGGAGCGACAGATACGCAGTATTTT.

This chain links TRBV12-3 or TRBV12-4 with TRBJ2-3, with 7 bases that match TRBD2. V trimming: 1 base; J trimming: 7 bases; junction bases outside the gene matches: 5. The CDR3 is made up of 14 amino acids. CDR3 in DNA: TGTGCCAGCAGTTTAGGGGACTACCCACATACGCAGTATTTT. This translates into CASSLGDYPHTQYF.

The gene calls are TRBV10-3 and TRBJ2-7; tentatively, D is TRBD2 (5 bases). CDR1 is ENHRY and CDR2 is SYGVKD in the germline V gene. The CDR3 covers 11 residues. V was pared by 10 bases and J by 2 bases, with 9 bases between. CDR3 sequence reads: CATSGTYEQYF. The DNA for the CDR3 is TGTGCCACCTCGGGGACCTACGAGCAGTACTTC.

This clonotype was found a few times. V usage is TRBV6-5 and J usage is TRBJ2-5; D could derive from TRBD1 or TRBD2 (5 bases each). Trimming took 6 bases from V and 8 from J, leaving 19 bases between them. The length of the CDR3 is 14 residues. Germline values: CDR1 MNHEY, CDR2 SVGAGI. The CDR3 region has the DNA TGTGCCAGCAGCCGGGACGGCTCCCCGATTACCCAGTACTTC. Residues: CASSRDGSPITQYF.

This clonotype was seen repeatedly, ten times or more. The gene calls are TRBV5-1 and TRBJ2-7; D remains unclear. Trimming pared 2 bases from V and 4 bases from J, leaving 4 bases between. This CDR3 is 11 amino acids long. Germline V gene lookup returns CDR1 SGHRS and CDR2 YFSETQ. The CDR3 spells CASSFDYEQYF. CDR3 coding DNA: TGCGCCAGCAGCTTCGATTACGAGCAGTACTTC.

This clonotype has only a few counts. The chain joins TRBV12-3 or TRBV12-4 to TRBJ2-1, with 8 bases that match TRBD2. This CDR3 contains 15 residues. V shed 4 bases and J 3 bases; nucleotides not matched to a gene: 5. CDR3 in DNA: TGTGCCAGCAGTTCACTAGCGGAGCTCTACAATGAGCAGTTCTTC. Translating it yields CASSSLAELYNEQFF.

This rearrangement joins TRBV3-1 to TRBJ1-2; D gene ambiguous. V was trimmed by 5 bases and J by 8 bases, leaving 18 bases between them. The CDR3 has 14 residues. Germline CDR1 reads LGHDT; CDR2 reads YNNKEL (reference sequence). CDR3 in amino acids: CASSVVLAGGGYTF. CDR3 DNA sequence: TGTGCCAGCAGCGTAGTCTTGGCAGGCGGCGGCTACACCTTC.

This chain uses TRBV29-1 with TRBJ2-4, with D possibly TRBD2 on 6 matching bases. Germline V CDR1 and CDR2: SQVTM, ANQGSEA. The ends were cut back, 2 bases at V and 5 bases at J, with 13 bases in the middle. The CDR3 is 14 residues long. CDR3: CSVEPGLHQNIQYF. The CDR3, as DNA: TGCAGCGTTGAACCGGGACTGCACCAAAACATTCAGTACTTC.

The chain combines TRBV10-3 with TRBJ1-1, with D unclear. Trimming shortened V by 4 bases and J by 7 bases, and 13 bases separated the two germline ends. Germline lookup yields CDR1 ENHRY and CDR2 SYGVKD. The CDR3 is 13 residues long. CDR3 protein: CAISGGVGDEAFF. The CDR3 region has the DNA TGTGCCATCAGTGGTGGAGTCGGGGATGAAGCTTTCTTT.

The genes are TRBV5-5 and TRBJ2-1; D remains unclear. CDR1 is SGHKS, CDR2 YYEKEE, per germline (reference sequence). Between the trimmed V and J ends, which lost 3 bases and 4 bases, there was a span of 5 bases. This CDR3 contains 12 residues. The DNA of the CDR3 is TGTGCCAGCAGCTCAGATTACAATGAGCAGTTCTTC. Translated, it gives CASSSDYNEQFF.

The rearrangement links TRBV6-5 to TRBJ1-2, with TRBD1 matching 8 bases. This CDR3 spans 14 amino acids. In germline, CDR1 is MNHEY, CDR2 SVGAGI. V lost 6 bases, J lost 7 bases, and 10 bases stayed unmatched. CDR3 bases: TGTGCCAGCAGACAACCGGACAGGGTTGGTGGCTACACCTTC. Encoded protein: CASRQPDRVGGYTF.

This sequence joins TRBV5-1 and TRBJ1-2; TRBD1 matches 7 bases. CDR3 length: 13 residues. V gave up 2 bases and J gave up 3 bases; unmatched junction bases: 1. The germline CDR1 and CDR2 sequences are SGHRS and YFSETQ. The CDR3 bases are TGCGCCAGCAGCTTCGGGACAGACTATGGCTACACCTTC. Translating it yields CASSFGTDYGYTF.

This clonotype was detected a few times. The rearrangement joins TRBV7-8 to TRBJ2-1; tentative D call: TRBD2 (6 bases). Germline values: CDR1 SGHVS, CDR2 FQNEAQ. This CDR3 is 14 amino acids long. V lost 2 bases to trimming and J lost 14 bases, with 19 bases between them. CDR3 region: CASSLMAGGRTKFF. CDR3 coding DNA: TGTGCCAGCAGCTTAATGGCCGGGGGAAGAACCAAGTTCTTC.

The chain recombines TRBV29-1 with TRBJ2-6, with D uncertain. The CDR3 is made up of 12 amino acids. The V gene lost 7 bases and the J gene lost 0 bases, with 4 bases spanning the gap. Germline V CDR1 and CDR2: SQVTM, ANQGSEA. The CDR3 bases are TGCAGCGCCACCTCTGGGGCCAACGTCCTGACTTTC. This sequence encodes CSATSGANVLTF.

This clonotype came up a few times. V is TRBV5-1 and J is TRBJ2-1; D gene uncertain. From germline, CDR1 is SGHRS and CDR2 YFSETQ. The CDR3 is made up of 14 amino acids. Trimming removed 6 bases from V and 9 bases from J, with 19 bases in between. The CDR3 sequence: CASTTLGLQFEQFF. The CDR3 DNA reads TGCGCCAGCACCACACTTGGTTTACAGTTTGAGCAGTTCTTC.

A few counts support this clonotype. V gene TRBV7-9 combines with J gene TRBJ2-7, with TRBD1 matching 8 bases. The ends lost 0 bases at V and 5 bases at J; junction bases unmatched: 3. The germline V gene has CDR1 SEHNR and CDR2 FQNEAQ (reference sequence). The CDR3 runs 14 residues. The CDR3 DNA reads TGTGCCAGCAGCTTAGCCCAGGGGGCTGACGAGCAGTACTTC. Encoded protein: CASSLAQGADEQYF.

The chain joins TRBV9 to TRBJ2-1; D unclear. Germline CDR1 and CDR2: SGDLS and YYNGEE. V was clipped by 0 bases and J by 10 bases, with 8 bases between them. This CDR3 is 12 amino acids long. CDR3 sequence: CASSVGGMEQFF. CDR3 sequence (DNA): TGTGCCAGCAGCGTAGGTGGGATGGAGCAGTTCTTC.

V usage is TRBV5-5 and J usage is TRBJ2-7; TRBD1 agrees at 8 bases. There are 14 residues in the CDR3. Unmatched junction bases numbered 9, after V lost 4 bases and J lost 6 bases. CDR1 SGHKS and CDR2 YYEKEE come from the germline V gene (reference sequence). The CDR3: CASSLGWTGTEQYF. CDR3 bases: TGTGCCAGCAGCCTCGGGTGGACAGGGACCGAGCAGTACTTC.

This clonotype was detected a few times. The CDR3 is CATSRDVSRAYEQYF. CDR3 bases: TGTGCCACCAGCAGAGATGTATCTAGAGCCTACGAGCAGTACTTC. This chain connects TRBV15 to TRBJ2-7; the D is unclear. The CDR3 is 15 amino acids. The germline V gene encodes CDR1 LNHNV and CDR2 YYDKDF (reference sequence). V lost 0 bases and J lost 2, with 11 bases in between. The full variable domain, completed using reference TRBV15 and TRBJ2-7, is DAMVIQNPRYQVTQFGKPVTLSCSQTLNHNVMYWYQQKSSQAPKLLFHYYDKDFNNEADTPDNFQSRRPNTSFCFLDIRSPGLGDTAMYLCATSRDVSRAYEQYFGPGTRLTVT.